The T cell receptor (beta chain) described here comes from a study of shared clonotypes between healthy human individuals. Broader study findings: Non-shared clonotypes had lower generation probabilities than clonotypes shared by all four sorted-subset donors.

This clone was picked up one time. Its antigen is not known. Assay used: immunoSEQ multiplex PCR; TCRdb lists only in-frame clones, some missing. The table has hundreds of thousands of clones, 96% seen once. The sequenced material came from naive CD4+ T cells sorted from blood. Subset in this sample: CD45RA+ positively selected. The source is a woman aged 25 to 45 in good health.

Here the CDR3 reads CASRWRHSGANVLTF. The CDR3 DNA sequence: TGTGCCAGCAGATGGAGGCACTCTGGGGCCAACGTCCTGACTTTC. The genes are TRBV14 and TRBJ2-6, with D possibly TRBD2 on 5 matching bases. The CDR3 consists of 15 residues. Trimming took off 6 bases at V and 0 bases at J, with 9 bases between the two ends. Germline V gene data show CDR1 as SGHDN and CDR2 as FVKESK.